These 14 T cell receptor beta chains share one sample of origin, sequenced in a study of tumor-infiltrating lymphocytes in oesophageal squamous cell carcinoma. MiXCR, applied by TCRdb to the PCR reads, yields one record per CDR3 protein. This table holds 15,000 to 25,000 distinct CDR3 sequences, 41% found once. Sequencing was done on a sample of esophageal tumor tissue. Every receptor here comes from a male donor with esophageal squamous cell carcinoma.

The rearrangement uses TRBV7-2 and TRBJ2-3; 8 nucleotides align to TRBD2. V shed 5 bases, J shed 2 bases, and the junction held 6 bases outside the gene matches. CDR3 size: 15 residues. The germline V gene encodes CDR1 SGHTA and CDR2 FQGNSA. The CDR3 DNA sequence: TGTGCCAGCAGCCTCGCTAGCGGGTACACAGATACGCAGTATTTT. As protein: CASSLASGYTDTQYF.

This clonotype was observed at least ten times. A much larger clonotype is one base distant, so this may be a read error. J is TRBJ2-5 and V is TRBV11-3; 9 bases are shared with TRBD1. The junction had 10 bases not matched to a gene; V was cut back by 3 bases and J by 11 bases. CDR1 and CDR2 from the germline V gene are SGHNT and YENEEA. The CDR3 spans 14 residues. The CDR3 here is CASSFGQGSNEQYF. The CDR3 region has the DNA TGTGCCAGCAGCTTTGGACAGGGGAGCAATGAGCAGTACTTC.

The rearrangement joins TRBV6-1 to TRBJ2-3; TRBD2 matches at 11 bases. This CDR3 region has 16 residues. The V gene end was trimmed by 7 bases and the J gene end by 0 bases; junction bases not matched to a gene: 6. Germline CDR1 reads MNHNS; CDR2 reads SASEGT. As DNA, the CDR3 is TGTGCCAGCATGCGGACTAGCGGGTACAGCACAGATACGCAGTATTTT. It codes for CASMRTSGYSTDTQYF.

This clonotype is medium-sized. This rearrangement joins TRBV7-2 to TRBJ2-7; D ambiguous. The V gene lost 4 bases and the J gene lost 0 bases, with 13 bases spanning the gap. There are 15 residues in the CDR3. CDR1 and CDR2 from the germline V gene are SGHTA and FQGNSA. The CDR3 here is CASSSVDSGSYEQYF. As DNA, the CDR3 is TGTGCCAGCAGCTCCGTCGACTCTGGCTCCTACGAGCAGTACTTC.

This clonotype was seen at least ten times. The chain recombines TRBV6-6 with TRBJ2-1; possible D gene TRBD2, 5 bases. The germline V gene has CDR1 MNHNY and CDR2 SVGAGI (reference sequence). This CDR3 comprises 14 residues. Trimming removed 0 bases at V and 4 bases at J, with 7 bases between. The CDR3 loop reads CASSYSRTYNEQFF. The CDR3, as DNA: TGTGCCAGCAGTTACTCGAGGACTTACAATGAGCAGTTCTTC.

This clonotype occurred many times. A much larger clone is a single base away; this may be a read error. The CDR3 DNA is TGCGCCAGCAGCTTGGCCGTAGTCCCAGGGGTCTACAATGAGCAGTACTTC. Its protein product is CASSLAVVPGVYNEQYF. The chain has TRBV5-1 and TRBJ2-5, with D tentatively TRBD1 (6 bases). Germline assignment: CDR1 SGHRS and CDR2 YFSETQ. The CDR3 is 17 amino acids. Trimming took 0 bases from V and 11 from J, leaving 26 bases between them.

The CDR3 protein is CASSHRGSSSGNTIYF. DNA for the CDR3: TGTGCCAGCAGCCACCGCGGGTCTTCCTCTGGAAACACCATATATTTT. The chain carries TRBV3-1 and TRBJ1-3; D gene uncertain. This CDR3 contains 16 residues. Germline V lookup: CDR1 LGHDT, CDR2 YNNKEL (reference sequence). Trimming left V 3 bases short and J 0 bases short, with 12 bases between.

The chain recombines TRBV7-4 with TRBJ2-7; D is unresolved. The J call is uncertain, as TRBJ2-5 better fits the DNA end. CDR1 and CDR2 from the germline V gene are SGHVT and SQSDAQ. The CDR3 extends over 11 amino acids. This CDR3 reads CASTNAETQYF. Written as DNA, the CDR3 is TGTGCCAGCACTAACGCGGAGACCCAGTACTTC.

A few counts support this clonotype. The chain carries TRBV4-2 and TRBJ1-2; tentative D call: TRBD1 (6 bases). Judging by the DNA end, TRBJ2-1 fits better; the J call may be wrong. This CDR3 is 15 amino acids long. Germline loops: CDR1 LGHNA, CDR2 YNFKEQ. The CDR3 loop is CASSQEYGGRSEQFF. For the CDR3, the DNA is TGTGCCAGCAGCCAAGAGTATGGGGGCCGGAGTGAGCAGTTCTTC.

This clonotype was seen many times. This chain uses TRBV7-9 with TRBJ2-7, with TRBD2 matching 9 bases. CDR3 length: 14 residues. V shed 7 bases, J shed 4 bases, and the junction held 8 bases outside the gene matches. Germline CDR1 reads SEHNR; CDR2 reads FQNEAQ (reference sequence). CDR3 nucleotides: TGTGCCAGCAAGTGGGCGGGGGGGCCGTACGAGCAGTACTTC. Amino acid sequence: CASKWAGGPYEQYF.

The table lists this clonotype with a few counts. The chain links TRBV20-1 to TRBJ2-7, with D possibly called TRBD1 or TRBD2 (5 bases each). From germline, CDR1 is DFQATT and CDR2 SNEGSKA (reference sequence). The CDR3 runs 13 residues. The V end was cut by 3 bases, the J end by 4 bases, with 13 bases between. CDR3 protein: CSASKGWGYEQYF. The CDR3 DNA reads TGCAGTGCTAGCAAGGGGTGGGGGTACGAGCAGTACTTC.

The chain couples TRBV7-9 to TRBJ1-2; 7 bases line up with TRBD2. The tail of the sequence fits TRBJ2-7 better, so the J call may be wrong. The CDR3 runs to 15 residues. The germline gives CDR1 SEHNR, CDR2 FQNEAQ (reference sequence). CDR3 sequence: CASSLGLVFRDEQYF. The CDR3 DNA follows: TGTGCCAGCAGCCTCGGACTAGTTTTCCGGGACGAGCAGTACTTC.

This clonotype was counted only a few times. The chain combines TRBV7-6 with TRBJ2-7; 14 bases line up with TRBD2. The J call may be faulty, since TRBJ2-1 better matches the DNA end. Per the germline V gene, CDR1 is SGHVS and CDR2 is FNYEAQ. The CDR3 runs to 16 residues. The CDR3, as DNA: TGTGCCAGCAGCAGATGGACTAGCGGGAGGTACAATGAGCAGTTCTTC. Encoded protein: CASSRWTSGRYNEQFF.

The sample holds many counts of this clonotype. CDR3 nucleotide sequence: TGCGCCAGCAGTCTAGGTGTAGCCTACGAGCAGTACTTC. As protein: CASSLGVAYEQYF. The chain is built from TRBV10-2 and TRBJ2-7; D unresolved. CDR3 size: 13 residues. The germline CDR1 and CDR2 sequences are WSHSY and SAAADI. Trimming stripped 5 bases from V and 2 bases from J, with 10 bases between.